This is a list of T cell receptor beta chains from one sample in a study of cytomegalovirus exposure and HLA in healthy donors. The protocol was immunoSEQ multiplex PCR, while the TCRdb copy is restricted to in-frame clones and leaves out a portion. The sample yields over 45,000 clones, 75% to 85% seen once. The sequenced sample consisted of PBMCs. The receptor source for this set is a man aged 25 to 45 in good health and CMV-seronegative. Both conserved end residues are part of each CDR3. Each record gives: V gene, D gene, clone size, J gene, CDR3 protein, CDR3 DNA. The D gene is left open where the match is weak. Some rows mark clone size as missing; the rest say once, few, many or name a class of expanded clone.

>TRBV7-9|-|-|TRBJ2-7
CASSSARGAESYEQYF
TGTGCCAGCAGCTCGGCCAGGGGGGCCGAAAGCTACGAGCAGTACTTC
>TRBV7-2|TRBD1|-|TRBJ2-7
CASSSDRGLPYYEQYF
TGTGCCAGCAGCTCTGACAGGGGGCTCCCCTACTACGAGCAGTACTTC
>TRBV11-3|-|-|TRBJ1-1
CASSLDGRGGTEAFF
TGTGCCAGCAGCTTAGATGGCCGGGGGGGGACTGAAGCTTTCTTT
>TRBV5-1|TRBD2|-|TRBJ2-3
CASSVASGSPSTDTQYF
TGCGCCAGCAGCGTGGCTAGCGGGTCCCCTAGCACAGATACGCAGTATTTT
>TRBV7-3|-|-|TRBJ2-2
CASSLTGSGELFF
TGTGCCAGCAGCCTCACGGGGTCCGGGGAGCTGTTTTTT
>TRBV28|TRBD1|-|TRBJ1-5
CASSRGQGWDQPQHF
TGTGCCAGCAGTCGGGGACAGGGGTGGGATCAGCCCCAGCATTTT
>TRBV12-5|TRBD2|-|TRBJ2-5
CASGATSGRTGETQYF
TGTGCTAGTGGTGCTACTAGCGGGAGAACGGGTGAGACCCAGTACTTC
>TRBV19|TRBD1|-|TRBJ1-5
CASNPDRAQPQHF
TGTGCCAGTAACCCGGACAGGGCCCAGCCCCAGCATTTT
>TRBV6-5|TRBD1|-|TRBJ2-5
CASSYSAGGTHKTQYF
TGTGCCAGCAGTTACTCGGCAGGGGGCACCCATAAGACCCAGTACTTC
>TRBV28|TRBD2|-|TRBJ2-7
CASSFGVAGSYEQYF
TGTGCCAGCAGTTTCGGGGTAGCGGGAAGCTACGAGCAGTACTTC
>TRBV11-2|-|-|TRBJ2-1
CASSRSNSRSNEQFF
TGTGCCAGCAGCCGCTCCAATTCGCGGTCCAATGAGCAGTTCTTC
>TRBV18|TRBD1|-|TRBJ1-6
CASSPQGAAYNSPLHF
TGTGCCAGCTCACCACAGGGGGCCGCCTATAATTCACCCCTCCACTTT
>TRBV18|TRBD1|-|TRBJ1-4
CASYPGTGDEKLFF
TGTGCCAGCTATCCCGGGACAGGGGATGAAAAACTGTTTTTT
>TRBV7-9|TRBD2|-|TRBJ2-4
CASSLLAVKNIQYF
TGTGCCAGCAGCTTACTAGCGGTCAAAAACATTCAGTACTTC
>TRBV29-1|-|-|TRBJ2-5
CSVEGGGPFQETQYF
TGCAGCGTTGAAGGAGGCGGGCCGTTCCAAGAGACCCAGTACTTC
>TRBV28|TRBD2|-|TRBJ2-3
CASTTPSAGVGTQYF
TGTGCCAGCACCACCCCTTCAGCGGGAGTGGGTACGCAGTATTTT
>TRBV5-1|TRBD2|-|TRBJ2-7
CASSSGLAGVLSYEQYF
TGCGCCAGCAGCTCCGGACTAGCGGGAGTGCTCTCCTACGAGCAGTACTTC
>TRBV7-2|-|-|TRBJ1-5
CASSFDSLGANQPQHF
TGTGCCAGCAGCTTCGACAGCCTAGGCGCTAATCAGCCCCAGCATTTT
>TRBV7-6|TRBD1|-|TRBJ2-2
CASSDRLGQGFGELFF
TGTGCCAGCAGCGACCGATTGGGACAGGGCTTCGGGGAGCTGTTTTTT
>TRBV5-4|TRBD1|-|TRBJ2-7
CASSTRQGAKGYEQYF
TGTGCCAGCAGCACGAGACAGGGGGCAAAAGGGTACGAGCAGTACTTC
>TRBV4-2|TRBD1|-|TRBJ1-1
CASSQGQAFF
TGTGCCAGCAGCCAGGGACAGGCTTTCTTT
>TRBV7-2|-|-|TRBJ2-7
CASSLGRVRGAYEQYF
TGTGCCAGCAGCTTAGGGAGGGTGAGAGGAGCCTACGAGCAGTACTTC
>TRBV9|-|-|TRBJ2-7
CASSVGGGLDYEQYF
TGTGCCAGCAGCGTAGGGGGGGGCCTGGACTACGAGCAGTACTTC
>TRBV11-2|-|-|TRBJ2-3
CASSLDPFPDTQYF
TGTGCCAGCAGCTTAGATCCGTTCCCGGATACGCAGTATTTT
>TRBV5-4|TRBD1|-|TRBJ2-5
CASGDRAQETQYF
TGTGCCAGCGGCGACAGGGCCCAAGAGACCCAGTACTTC
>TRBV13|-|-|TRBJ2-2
CASSLQVGELFF
TGTGCCAGCAGCTTACAGGTCGGGGAGCTGTTTTTT
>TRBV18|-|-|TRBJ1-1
CASSTLTGEAFF
TGTGCCAGCTCAACCCTGACAGGCGAAGCTTTCTTT
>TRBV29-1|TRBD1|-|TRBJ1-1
CSGDSENTEAFF
TGCAGTGGGGACAGCGAGAACACTGAAGCTTTCTTT
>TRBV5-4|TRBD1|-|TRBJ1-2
CASSSTGTGVSYGYTF
TGTGCCAGCAGCTCCACCGGGACAGGGGTTAGCTATGGCTACACCTTC
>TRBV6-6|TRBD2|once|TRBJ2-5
CASSSARLAGVETQYF
TGTGCCAGCAGCTCTGCCAGACTAGCGGGAGTAGAGACCCAGTACTTC
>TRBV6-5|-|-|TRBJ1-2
CASSEVTEAGGYTF
TGTGCCAGCAGTGAGGTGACGGAAGCGGGAGGCTACACCTTC
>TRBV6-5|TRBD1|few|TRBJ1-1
CASIKLTGKGTEAFF
TGTGCCAGCATCAAATTGACAGGGAAGGGGACTGAAGCTTTCTTT
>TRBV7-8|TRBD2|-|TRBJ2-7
CASSVWNRGGAYEQYF
TGTGCCAGCAGCGTTTGGAATCGCGGGGGGGCTTACGAGCAGTACTTC
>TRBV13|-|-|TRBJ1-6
CASSFGEGKYNSPLHF
TGTGCCAGCAGCTTTGGGGAGGGGAAGTATAATTCACCCCTCCACTTT
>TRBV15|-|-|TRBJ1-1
CATSTGNTEAFF
TGTGCCACCAGCACAGGGAACACTGAAGCTTTCTTT
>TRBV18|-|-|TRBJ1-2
CASSPRGDGYTF
TGTGCCAGCTCACCCAGGGGAGATGGCTACACCTTC
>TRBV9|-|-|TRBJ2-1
CASSIRENEQFF
TGTGCCAGCAGCATCCGGGAGAATGAGCAGTTCTTC
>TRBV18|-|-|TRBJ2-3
CASSPAGPQRTQYF
TGTGCCAGCTCACCAGCGGGGCCACAGAGGACGCAGTATTTT
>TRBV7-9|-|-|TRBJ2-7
CASSSEWTSYEQYF
TGTGCCAGCAGCTCAGAGTGGACTTCCTACGAGCAGTACTTC
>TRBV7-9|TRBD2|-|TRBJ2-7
CSSSPPGTRHFYEQYF
TGTTCCAGCAGCCCCCCCGGGACTAGACATTTCTACGAGCAGTACTTC
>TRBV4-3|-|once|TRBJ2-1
CASSQDRQRNNEQFF
TGCGCCAGCAGCCAAGATCGACAGAGAAACAATGAGCAGTTCTTC
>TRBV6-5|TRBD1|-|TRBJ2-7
CASSSPGQGLNEQYF
TGTGCCAGCAGTTCCCCGGGACAGGGGCTCAACGAGCAGTACTTC
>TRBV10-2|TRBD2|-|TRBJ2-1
CASGLAGVYNEQFF
TGCGCCAGCGGTCTAGCGGGAGTGTACAATGAGCAGTTCTTC
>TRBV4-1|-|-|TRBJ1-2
CASSQDRTENYGYTF
TGCGCCAGCAGCCAAGATAGGACAGAGAACTATGGCTACACCTTC
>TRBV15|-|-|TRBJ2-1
CATSRDGRASANNEQFF
TGTGCCACCAGCAGAGATGGAAGAGCTAGCGCTAACAATGAGCAGTTCTTC
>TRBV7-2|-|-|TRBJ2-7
CASSLSQMSYEQYF
TGTGCCAGCAGCTTATCCCAGATGTCCTACGAGCAGTACTTC
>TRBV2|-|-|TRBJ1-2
CASSEAFFDGYTF
TGTGCCAGCAGTGAAGCCTTCTTCGATGGCTACACCTTC
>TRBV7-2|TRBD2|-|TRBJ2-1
CASSLGGGNNEQFF
TGTGCCAGCAGCTTAGGCGGGGGGAACAATGAGCAGTTCTTC
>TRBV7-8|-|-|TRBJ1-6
CASSWDTFNSPLHF
TGTGCCAGCAGCTGGGACACCTTTAATTCACCCCTCCACTTT
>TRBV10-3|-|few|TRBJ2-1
CAISPRQDRYHNEQFF
TGTGCCATCAGTCCCCGACAGGATAGGTACCACAATGAGCAGTTCTTC
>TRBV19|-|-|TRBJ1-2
CASLPGAGAWYGYTF
TGTGCCAGCCTCCCCGGGGCAGGGGCTTGGTATGGCTACACCTTC
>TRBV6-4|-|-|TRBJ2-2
CASSGGSTGELFF
TGTGCCAGCAGCGGAGGCTCCACCGGGGAGCTGTTTTTT
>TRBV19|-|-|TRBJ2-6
CASQVGGTGANVLTF
TGTGCCAGTCAGGTGGGAGGAACTGGGGCCAACGTCCTGACTTTC
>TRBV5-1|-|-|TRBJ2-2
CASRDSNTGELFF
TGCGCCAGCCGGGACTCAAACACCGGGGAGCTGTTTTTT
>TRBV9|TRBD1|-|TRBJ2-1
CASSARDRAPRVQFF
TGTGCCAGCAGCGCCCGGGACAGGGCCCCACGGGTGCAGTTCTTC